Shown below are 10 T cell receptor beta chains from a single sample sequenced in a study of T cell responses to AZD1222 COVID-19 vaccine. Profiled with immunoSEQ multiplex PCR; TCRdb holds only in-frame clones, not every one. Of 140,000 to 150,000 clones listed, approximately 85% are singletons. Specimen: peripheral blood, collected on day 0 of AZD1222 vaccination. The receptor source for this set is an adult in good health.

This clone was detected a few times. The gene calls are TRBV18 and TRBJ1-4; D gene unclear. The CDR3 loop spans 15 amino acids. V dropped 3 bases and J dropped 0 bases, with 8 bases sitting between them. Germline V gene data show CDR1 as KGHSH and CDR2 as LQKENI. The CDR3 loop reads CASSPGSATNEKLFF. CDR3 DNA sequence: TGTGCCAGCTCACCCGGGAGCGCAACTAATGAAAAACTGTTTTTT.

The gene calls are TRBV30 and TRBJ1-3; no clear D. CDR3 length: 12 amino acids. Germline V CDR1 and CDR2: GTSNPN, SVGIG (reference sequence). V lost 2 bases and J 4 bases, leaving 6 bases between the germline ends. The CDR3 protein is CAWSLVGNTIYF. The CDR3 nucleotides are TGTGCCTGGAGTTTAGTGGGAAACACCATATATTTT.

The chain recombines TRBV7-2 with TRBJ2-3; 9 bases are shared with TRBD2. There are 14 residues in the CDR3. V shed 5 bases and J 1 base; nucleotides not matched to a gene: 1. CDR1 and CDR2 (germline): SGHTA, FQGNSA. The CDR3 DNA sequence: TGTGCCAGCAGCAGGACTAGCGGCACAGATACGCAGTATTTT. This translates into CASSRTSGTDTQYF.

The chain carries TRBV2 and TRBJ2-7; the match to TRBD2 covers 9 bases. The J segment lost 3 bases and the V segment lost 11 bases, leaving 17 bases of the junction unmatched. The CDR3 has 16 amino acids. Per the germline V gene, CDR1 is SNHLY and CDR2 is FYNNEI. The CDR3, as DNA: TGTGCCGCAGGGGTAGCGGGGGATTTGCTTATCTACGAGCAGTACTTC. It specifies CAAGVAGDLLIYEQYF.

The J gene is TRBJ2-6, the V gene TRBV27, with no clear D. This CDR3 has 15 amino acids. Trimming left V 5 bases short and J 2 bases short, with 10 bases between. Germline lookup yields CDR1 MNHEY and CDR2 SMNVEV (reference sequence). CDR3 sequence reads: CASSLRLAGANVLTF. CDR3 nucleotide sequence: TGTGCCAGCAGTCTGCGACTGGCTGGGGCCAACGTCCTGACTTTC.

The genes are TRBV30 and TRBJ1-5; D is unresolved. The CDR3 totals 14 residues. The V end was cut by 0 bases, the J end by 7 bases, with 13 bases between. Germline assignment: CDR1 GTSNPN and CDR2 SVGIG (reference sequence). DNA for the CDR3: TGTGCCTGGAGTGTACAAACTCTAAGACAGCCCCAGCATTTT. Protein sequence: CAWSVQTLRQPQHF.

The V call is TRBV5-1, the J call TRBJ2-1; the match to TRBD1 covers 7 bases. Germline V CDR1 and CDR2: SGHRS, YFSETQ. CDR3 length: 15 amino acids. V lost 5 bases, J lost 5 bases, and 10 bases stayed unmatched. The CDR3 spells CASSTYRGQNNEQFF. The CDR3 DNA reads TGCGCCAGCAGTACGTACAGGGGCCAAAACAATGAGCAGTTCTTC.

The V gene is TRBV4-2, the J gene TRBJ1-5; the D is unclear. This CDR3 spans 17 amino acids. In germline, CDR1 is LGHNA, CDR2 YNFKEQ. V was trimmed by 0 bases and J by 2 bases, leaving 14 bases between them. DNA for the CDR3: TGTGCCAGCAGCCAAGAGGTATCCACAGAGGGCAATCAGCCCCAGCATTTT. This encodes CASSQEVSTEGNQPQHF.

This clone was observed a few times. One junction end does not reproduce the germline sequence, and a read error may be involved. The chain carries TRBV27 and TRBJ2-1; 9 bases are shared with TRBD2. The CDR3 spans 17 residues. In germline, CDR1 is MNHEY, CDR2 SMNVEV (reference sequence). The CDR3 DNA sequence: TGTGCCAGCAGTTTATCAGGGGGCGGGAGGGCCTACAGTGAGCAGTTCTTC. This encodes CASSLSGGGRAYSEQFF.

This chain connects TRBV6-5 to TRBJ2-2; 7 bases are a match to TRBD1. The V and J ends lost 2 bases and 2 bases, in that order; junction bases with no gene match: 2. The CDR3 spans 15 residues. Germline CDR1 reads MNHEY; CDR2 reads SVGAGI. As DNA, the CDR3 is TGTGCCAGCAGTTACCGGGACAGCAACACCGGGGAGCTGTTTTTT. It is translated as CASSYRDSNTGELFF.